Listed here are 4 T cell receptor beta chains from one sample, sequenced in a study of early T cells in non-severe SARS-CoV-2 infection (dated by TCRdb to the early 2020s). Libraries came from 5' RACE. Data came from a NextSeq 500. TCRdb reran the public reads through fastp at Q25 and MiXCR, keeping productive beta chains. Every entry covers one CDR3 protein and lists the most common genes and DNA from its rows. The sample contains nearly 70,000 distinct CDR3 sequences, 4% to 6% of them found a single time. The ten largest clones represent about 3.6% of the sample. Sequencing was performed on whole blood, taken at baseline. Every receptor here comes from an adult who was a healthcare worker with PCR-confirmed SARS-CoV-2 infection or an uninfected control (not recorded which). The donor label of this sample is uncertain.

There are many counts of this clonotype. This sequence joins TRBV6-5 and TRBJ2-5, with 11 bases matching TRBD2. The CDR3 runs to 16 residues. With V trimmed by 8 bases and J by 5 bases, 13 bases remained unmatched. The V gene's germline CDR1 is MNHEY and CDR2 SVGAGI. The CDR3 is CASQRDSGGVYETQYF. The CDR3 DNA reads TGTGCCAGCCAGAGGGATAGCGGGGGGGTATACGAGACCCAGTACTTC.

Ten or more counts support this clonotype. This chain uses TRBV3-1 with TRBJ2-2, with D unresolved. This CDR3 contains 14 residues. The germline V gene has CDR1 LGHDT and CDR2 YNNKEL (reference sequence). Trimming cost V 8 bases and J 3 bases, with 13 bases left between them. The CDR3: CASRLGAHTGELFF. The CDR3 nucleotides are TGTGCCAGCCGGTTAGGAGCCCACACCGGGGAGCTGTTTTTT. Full variable domain (missing parts from reference TRBV3-1 and TRBJ2-2): DTAVSQTPKYLVTQMGNDKSIKCEQNLGHDTMYWYKQDSKKFLKIMFSYNNKELIINETVPNRFSPKSPDKAHLNLHINSLELGDSAVYFCASRLGAHTGELFFGEGSRLTVL.

The CDR3 DNA is TGTGCCAGCAGTTTATGGGGTTTCTCTAGCACAGATACGCAGTATTTT. Translated, it gives CASSLWGFSSTDTQYF. The rearrangement uses TRBV27 and TRBJ2-3; no reliable D call. V was pared by 1 base and J by 0 bases, with 11 bases between. Germline-derived CDR1 and CDR2 are MNHEY and SMNVEV (reference sequence). The CDR3 has 16 amino acids.

This clonotype appeared many times. This chain joins TRBV20-1 and TRBJ2-3; 12 positions match TRBD2. Germline CDR1 reads DFQATT; CDR2 reads SNEGSKA (reference sequence). This CDR3 spans 15 amino acids. J lost 1 base, V lost 6 bases, and 5 bases had no gene match. This chain's CDR3 is CSASLAGGGTDTQYF. DNA for the CDR3: TGCAGTGCCTCACTAGCGGGGGGAGGCACAGATACGCAGTATTTT.